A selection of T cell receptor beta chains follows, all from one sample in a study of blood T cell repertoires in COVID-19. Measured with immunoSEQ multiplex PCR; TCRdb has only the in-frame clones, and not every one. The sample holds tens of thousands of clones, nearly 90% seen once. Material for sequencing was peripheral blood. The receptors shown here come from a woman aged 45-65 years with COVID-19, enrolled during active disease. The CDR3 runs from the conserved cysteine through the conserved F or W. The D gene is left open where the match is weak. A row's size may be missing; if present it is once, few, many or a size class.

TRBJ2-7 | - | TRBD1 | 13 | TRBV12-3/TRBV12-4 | TGTGCCAGCACGTTGCAGGGGGCGCAAGAGCAGTACTTC | CASTLQGAQEQYF
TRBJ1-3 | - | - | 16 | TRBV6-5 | TGTGCCAGCAGCTACTCCGACTCAGGGGCCGGAAACACCATATATTTT | CASSYSDSGAGNTIYF
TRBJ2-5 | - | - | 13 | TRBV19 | TGTGCCAGTAGTACGGACAGACAAGAGACCCAGTACTTC | CASSTDRQETQYF
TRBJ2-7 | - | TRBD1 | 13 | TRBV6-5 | TGTGCTACAGCCCAGGGGGTTACCTACGAGCAGTACTTC | CATAQGVTYEQYF
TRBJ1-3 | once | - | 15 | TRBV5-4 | TGTGCCAGCAGCTTGGACACCAGCTCTGGAAACACCATATATTTT | CASSLDTSSGNTIYF
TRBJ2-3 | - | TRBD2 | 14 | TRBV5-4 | TGTGCCAGTGGGGAGGGTCCCCACACAGATACGCAGTATTTT | CASGEGPHTDTQYF
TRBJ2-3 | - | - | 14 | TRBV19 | TGTGCCAGTAGTACCCGAGGGATCACAGATACGCAGTATTTT | CASSTRGITDTQYF
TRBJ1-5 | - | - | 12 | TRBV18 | TGTGCCAGCTCATCAGATGTCGAGCCCCAGCATTTT | CASSSDVEPQHF
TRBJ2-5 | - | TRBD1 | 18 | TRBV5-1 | TGCGCCAGCAGCACCCCCGGGACAGGGGCTTTGTACCAAGAGACCCAGTACTTC | CASSTPGTGALYQETQYF
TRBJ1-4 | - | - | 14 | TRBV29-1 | TGCAGCGTCCAAAGGGGGGGCTCTAGTGAAAAACTGTTTTTT | CSVQRGGSSEKLFF
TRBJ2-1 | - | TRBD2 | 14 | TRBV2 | TGTGCCAGCAGGTATGGGACTAGGTACAATGAGCAGTTCTTC | CASRYGTRYNEQFF
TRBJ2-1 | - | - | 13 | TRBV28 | TGTGCCAGCGCCCCCATACAGTACAATGAGCAGTTCTTC | CASAPIQYNEQFF
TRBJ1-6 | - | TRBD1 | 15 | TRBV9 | TGTGCCAGCAGCCCCACCGGGACAGGGACTTCACCCCTCCACTTT | CASSPTGTGTSPLHF
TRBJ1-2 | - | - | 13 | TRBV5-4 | TGTGCCAGCAGCTTGGGGGTAGGAACTAGCTACACCTTC | CASSLGVGTSYTF
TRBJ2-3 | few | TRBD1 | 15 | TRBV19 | TGTGCCAGTAGTAAGACAGGGGGCCTGCGAGATACGCAGTATTTT | CASSKTGGLRDTQYF
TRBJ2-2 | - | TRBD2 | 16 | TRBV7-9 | TGTGCCAGCAGCTTAGTACTAGCGGGAAGCACCGGGGAGCTGTTTTTT | CASSLVLAGSTGELFF
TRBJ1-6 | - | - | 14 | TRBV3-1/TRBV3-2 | TGTGCCAGCAGCCCCCGGAGACCAAATTCACCCCTCCACTTT | CASSPRRPNSPLHF
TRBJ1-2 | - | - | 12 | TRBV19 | TGTGCCAGTAGAGCAGGGGACTATGGCTACACCTTC | CASRAGDYGYTF
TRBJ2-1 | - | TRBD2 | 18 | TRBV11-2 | TGTGCCAGCAGCTTAGGGCCCTTTAGCGGGAGTTCCTACAATGAGCAGTTCTTC | CASSLGPFSGSSYNEQFF
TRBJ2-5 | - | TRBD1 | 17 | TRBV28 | TGTGCCAGCAGTTTACCACCCCAACAGGGGGCAAGGAAGACCCAGTACTTC | CASSLPPQQGARKTQYF
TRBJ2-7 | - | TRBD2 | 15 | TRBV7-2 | TGTGCCAGCAGCTGGGGGCTAGCGGGAGCCTACGAGCAGTACTTC | CASSWGLAGAYEQYF
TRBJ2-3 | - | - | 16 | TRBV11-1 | TGTGCCAGCAGCGCCCAAGGGACTGGCCGAGGGGATACGCAGTATTTT | CASSAQGTGRGDTQYF
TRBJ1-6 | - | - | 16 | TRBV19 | TGTGCCAGTAGTCTACGACAGGCCCGGGATAATTCACCCCTCCACTTT | CASSLRQARDNSPLHF
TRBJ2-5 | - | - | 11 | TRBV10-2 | TGCGCCAGCTCAGCAGCGGCGACCCAGTACTTC | CASSAAATQYF
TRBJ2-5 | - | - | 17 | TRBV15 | TGTGCCACCAGCAGAGGGTTAAACGGGGGGCGCTTGGAGACCCAGTACTTC | CATSRGLNGGRLETQYF
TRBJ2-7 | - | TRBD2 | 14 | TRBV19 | TGTGCCAGTAGCATAGGATACGAGGGAGGGGAGCAGTACTTC | CASSIGYEGGEQYF
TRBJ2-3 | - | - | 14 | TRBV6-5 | TGTGCCAGCAGAGGGGCAGGGTGGTCAGATACGCAGTATTTT | CASRGAGWSDTQYF
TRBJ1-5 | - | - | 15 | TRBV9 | TGTGCCAGCAGCGTAGGGGGGGGGACCAATCAGCCCCAGCATTTT | CASSVGGGTNQPQHF
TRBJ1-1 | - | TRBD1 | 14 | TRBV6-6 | TGTGCCAGCAGGGGGACAGGCTTAAACACTGAAGCTTTCTTT | CASRGTGLNTEAFF
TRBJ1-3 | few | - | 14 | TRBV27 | TGTGCCAGCAGTTTCGGTTACTCTGGAAACACCATATATTTT | CASSFGYSGNTIYF
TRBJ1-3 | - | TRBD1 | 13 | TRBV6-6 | TGTGCCAGCAGCGTGGACAGGGGAAACACCATATATTTT | CASSVDRGNTIYF
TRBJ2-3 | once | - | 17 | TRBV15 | TGTGCCACCAGCAGATCGGGCGGGCCACTAAACACAGATACGCAGTATTTT | CATSRSGGPLNTDTQYF
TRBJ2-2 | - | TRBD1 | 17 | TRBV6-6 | TGTGCCAGCAGTCCCAAAGGGACAGGACTACTCCCCGGGGAGCTGTTTTTT | CASSPKGTGLLPGELFF
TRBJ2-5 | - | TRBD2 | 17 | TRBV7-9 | TGTGCCAGCAGCCCCAGAGTGTGGTCGGGAGGGATAGAGACCCAGTACTTC | CASSPRVWSGGIETQYF
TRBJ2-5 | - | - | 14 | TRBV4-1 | TGCGCCAGCAGCCAAGGAGCTAGAAGAGAGACCCAGTACTTC | CASSQGARRETQYF
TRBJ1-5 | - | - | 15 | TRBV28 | TGTGCCAGCAGTCCCCTGGACAGCTCCAATCAGCCCCAGCATTTT | CASSPLDSSNQPQHF
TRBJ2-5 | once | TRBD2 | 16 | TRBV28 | TGTGCCAGCAGTTTGGGGTATAGACTAGCGGAAGAGACCCAGTACTTC | CASSLGYRLAEETQYF
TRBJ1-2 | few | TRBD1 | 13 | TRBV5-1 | TGCGCCAGCAGCTCCGGGACAGTTTATGGCTACACCTTC | CASSSGTVYGYTF
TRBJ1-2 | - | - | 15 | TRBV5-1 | TGCGCCAGCAGCTTGGTCCCTGGGACAAATGGTGGCTACACCTTC | CASSLVPGTNGGYTF
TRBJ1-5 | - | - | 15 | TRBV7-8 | TGTGCCAGCAGCTTCGGGGTGGGAGGCAATCAGCCCCAGCATTTT | CASSFGVGGNQPQHF
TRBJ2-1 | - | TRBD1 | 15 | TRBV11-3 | TGTGCCAGCAGCCGGGACAGGGTACCCAACAATGAGCAGTTCTTC | CASSRDRVPNNEQFF
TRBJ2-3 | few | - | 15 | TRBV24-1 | TGTGCCACCAGTGATTTCGGGACTGGGACAGATACGCAGTATTTT | CATSDFGTGTDTQYF
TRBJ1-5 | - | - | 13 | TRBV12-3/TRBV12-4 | TGTGCCAGCAGTTTGACAGGCCATCAGCCCCAGCATTTT | CASSLTGHQPQHF
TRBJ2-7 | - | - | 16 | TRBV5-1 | TGCGCCAGCAGCTCGACGACCTCGACAGAACCCTACGAGCAGTACTTC | CASSSTTSTEPYEQYF
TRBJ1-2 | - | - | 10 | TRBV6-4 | TGTGCCAGCTATCACTATGGCTACACCTTC | CASYHYGYTF
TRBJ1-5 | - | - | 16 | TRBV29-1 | TGCAGCGTTTTCTCGGGGGGGGTGGTTGGCAATCAGCCCCAGCATTTT | CSVFSGGVVGNQPQHF
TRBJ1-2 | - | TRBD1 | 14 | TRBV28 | TGTGCCAGCAGTACAGGACAGGGGGTCTATGGCTACACCTTC | CASSTGQGVYGYTF
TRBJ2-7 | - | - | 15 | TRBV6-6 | TGTGCCAGCAGTTACGGTGCGGTAAGCTCCTACGAGCAGTACTTC | CASSYGAVSSYEQYF
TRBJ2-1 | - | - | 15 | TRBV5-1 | TGCGCCAGCAGCTCCCGACTGAGCTCCTACAATGAGCAGTTCTTC | CASSSRLSSYNEQFF
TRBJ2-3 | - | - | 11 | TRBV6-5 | TGTGCCAGCAGACCCGGGGATACGCAGTATTTT | CASRPGDTQYF
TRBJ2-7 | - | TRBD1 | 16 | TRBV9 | TGTGCCAGCAGCGTAGGCCCGACAGGGGACTCCTACGAGCAGTACTTC | CASSVGPTGDSYEQYF